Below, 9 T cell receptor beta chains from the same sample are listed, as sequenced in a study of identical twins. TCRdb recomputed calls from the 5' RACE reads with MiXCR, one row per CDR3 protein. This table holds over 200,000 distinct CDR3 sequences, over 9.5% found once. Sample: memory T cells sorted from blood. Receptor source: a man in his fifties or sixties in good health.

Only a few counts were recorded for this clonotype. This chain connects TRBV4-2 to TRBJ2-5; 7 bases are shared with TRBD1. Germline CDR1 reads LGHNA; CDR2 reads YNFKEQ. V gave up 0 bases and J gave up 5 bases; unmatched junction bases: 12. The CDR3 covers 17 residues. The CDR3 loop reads CASSQESAGQVGETQYF. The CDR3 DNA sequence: TGTGCCAGCAGCCAAGAAAGCGCCGGACAGGTCGGGGAGACCCAGTACTTC.

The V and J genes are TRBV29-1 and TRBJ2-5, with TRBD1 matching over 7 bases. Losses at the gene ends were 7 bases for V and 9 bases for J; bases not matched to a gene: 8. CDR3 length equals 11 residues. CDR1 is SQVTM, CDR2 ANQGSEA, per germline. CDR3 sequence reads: CSGRQGSAQYF. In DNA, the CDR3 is TGCAGCGGCCGACAGGGTTCCGCCCAGTACTTC.

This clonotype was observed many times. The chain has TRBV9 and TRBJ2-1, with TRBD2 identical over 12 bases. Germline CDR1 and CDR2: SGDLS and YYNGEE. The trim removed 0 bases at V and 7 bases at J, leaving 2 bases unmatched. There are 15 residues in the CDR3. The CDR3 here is CASSVGLAGANEQFF. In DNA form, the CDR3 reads TGTGCCAGCAGCGTAGGACTAGCGGGGGCGAATGAGCAGTTCTTC.

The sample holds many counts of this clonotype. The CDR3 nucleotides are TGTGCCAGCAGCCAAGTCGGATATGGGGCCAACGTCCTGACTTTC. This translates into CASSQVGYGANVLTF. The chain recombines TRBV3-1 with TRBJ2-6; D is ambiguous. Germline values: CDR1 LGHDT, CDR2 YNNKEL (reference sequence). Trimming left V 1 base short and J 3 bases short, with 7 bases between. The CDR3 contains 15 residues.

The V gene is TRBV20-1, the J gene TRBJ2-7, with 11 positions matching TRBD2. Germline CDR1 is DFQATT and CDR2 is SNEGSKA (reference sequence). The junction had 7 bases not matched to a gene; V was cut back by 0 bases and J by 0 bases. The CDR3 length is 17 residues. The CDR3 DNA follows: TGCAGTGCTAGAGACATAGCGGGGACTAGCGGCTCCTACGAGCAGTACTTC. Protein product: CSARDIAGTSGSYEQYF.

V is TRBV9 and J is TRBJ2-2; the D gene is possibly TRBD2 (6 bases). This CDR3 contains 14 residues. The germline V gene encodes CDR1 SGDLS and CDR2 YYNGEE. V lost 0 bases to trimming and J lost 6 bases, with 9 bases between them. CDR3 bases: TGTGCCAGCAGCGTAGGCGGGAAGGCCGGGGAGCTGTTTTTT. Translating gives CASSVGGKAGELFF. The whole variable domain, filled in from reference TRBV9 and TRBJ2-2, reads DSGVTQTPKHLITATGQRVTLRCSPRSGDLSVYWYQQSLDQGLQFLIQYYNGEERAKGNILERFSAQQFPDLHSELNLSSLELGDSALYFCASSVGGKAGELFFGEGSRLTVL.

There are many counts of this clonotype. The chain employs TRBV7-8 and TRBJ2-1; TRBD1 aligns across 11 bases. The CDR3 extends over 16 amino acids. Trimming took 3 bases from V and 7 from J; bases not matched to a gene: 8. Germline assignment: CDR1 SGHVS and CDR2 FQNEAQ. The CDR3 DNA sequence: TGTGCCAGCAGCTTCTCCCGGGACAGGGGGGGTAATGAGCAGTTCTTC. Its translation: CASSFSRDRGGNEQFF.

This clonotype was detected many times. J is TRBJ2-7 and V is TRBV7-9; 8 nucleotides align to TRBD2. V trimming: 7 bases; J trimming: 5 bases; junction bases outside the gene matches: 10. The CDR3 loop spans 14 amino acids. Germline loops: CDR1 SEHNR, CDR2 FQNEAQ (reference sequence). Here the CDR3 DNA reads TGTGCCAGCAACAACCCCGGGGGGGGCGACGAGCAGTACTTC. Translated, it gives CASNNPGGGDEQYF.

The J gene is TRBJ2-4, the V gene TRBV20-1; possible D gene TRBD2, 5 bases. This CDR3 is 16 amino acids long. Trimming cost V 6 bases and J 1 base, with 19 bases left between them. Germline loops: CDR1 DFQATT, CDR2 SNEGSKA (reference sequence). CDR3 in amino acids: CSASGYSGFAKNIQYF. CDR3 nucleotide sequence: TGCAGTGCCAGCGGTTATTCGGGGTTTGCCAAAAACATTCAGTACTTC.